A single sample is the source of the 21 T cell receptor beta chains below, sequenced in a study of OX40 agonist ivuxolimab in advanced cancers. TCRdb's copy holds only in-frame clones and misses some; the assay was immunoSEQ multiplex PCR. This sample has 65,000 or so clones, with about nine tenths found just once. The source was CD4+ or CD8+ T cells sorted from blood, collected in a trial of the OX40 agonist ivuxolimab. The receptors were sampled from an adult with an advanced solid tumor such as melanoma, head and neck, liver or kidney cancer.

This chain uses TRBV5-1 with TRBJ1-4, with 9 bases fitting TRBD1. Trimming took 2 bases from V and 10 from J; bases not matched to a gene: 9. This CDR3 region has 15 residues. Germline-derived CDR1 and CDR2 are SGHRS and YFSETQ. CDR3 protein: CASSLAGTGSAKLFF. DNA for the CDR3: TGCGCCAGCAGCTTAGCCGGGACAGGGTCAGCAAAACTGTTTTTT. Looking up the rest from reference TRBV5-1 and TRBJ1-4 gives the full variable domain: KAGVTQTPRYLIKTRGQQVTLSCSPISGHRSVSWYQQTPGQGLQFLFEYFSETQRNKGNFPGRFSGRQFSNSRSEMNVSTLELGDSALYLCASSLAGTGSAKLFFGSGTQLSVL.

With respect to this clone: Other DNA sequences in the sample encode the same CDR3. The gene calls are TRBV14 and TRBJ1-5; no reliable D call. V was clipped by 4 bases and J by 4 bases, with 8 bases between them. There are 13 residues in the CDR3. CDR1 is SGHDN and CDR2 is FVKESK in the germline V gene. The CDR3 here is CASSRQENQPQHF. CDR3 in DNA: TGTGCCAGCAGCCGGCAGGAAAATCAGCCCCAGCATTTT.

A note on this clone: Other nucleotide sequences from this sample produce the same CDR3. The V call is TRBV6-5, the J call TRBJ1-2; D perhaps matches TRBD1 (5 bases). This CDR3 comprises 16 residues. Germline CDR1 reads MNHEY; CDR2 reads SVGAGI. V dropped 0 bases and J dropped 7 bases, with 18 bases sitting between them. CDR3 coding DNA: TGTGCCAGCAGTTACTCGAACGGAGGTACCGGGGGTGGCTACACCTTC. Amino acids: CASSYSNGGTGGGYTF.

Details on this clone: Mismatch with germline at one junction end may stem from a read error. The V gene is TRBV7-7, the J gene TRBJ1-1; no clear D. The CDR3 totals 13 residues. Germline CDR1 is SSHAT and CDR2 is FNYEAQ (reference sequence). DNA for the CDR3: TGTGCTAGCAGCTCGTCGAGGAACACTGAAGCTTTCTTT. Its protein product is CASSSSRNTEAFF.

Turning to this clone: The sample has other DNA sequences that encode this CDR3 too. J is TRBJ2-2 and V is TRBV11-3; 8 positions match TRBD1. The V segment lost 5 bases and the J segment 2 bases; nucleotides outside the gene matches: 7. The CDR3 has 16 amino acids. Germline V gene sequence: CDR1 SGHNT, CDR2 YENEEA. CDR3 bases: TGTGCCAGCAGCGAAATGACAGGGGCAAACACCGGGGAGCTGTTTTTT. Translated, it gives CASSEMTGANTGELFF.

The chain couples TRBV19 to TRBJ2-7, with TRBD1 identical over 9 bases. CDR3 length equals 17 residues. CDR1 is LNHDA, CDR2 SQIVND, per germline (reference sequence). The junction had 12 bases not matched to a gene; V was cut back by 5 bases and J by 1 base. In DNA, the CDR3 is TGTGCCAGTAGTCCCTCTGGCCGGACAGGGGATTCCTACGAGCAGTACTTC. Protein product: CASSPSGRTGDSYEQYF.

The chain employs TRBV28 and TRBJ2-7, with 8 bases that match TRBD1. The V segment lost 7 bases and the J segment 2 bases; nucleotides outside the gene matches: 7. CDR3 size: 14 residues. The germline V gene has CDR1 MDHEN and CDR2 SYDVKM. The CDR3 bases are TGTGCCAGCACCGGGACAGGCTTCCCCTACGAGCAGTACTTC. Residues: CASTGTGFPYEQYF.

The chain has TRBV6-5 and TRBJ1-2; 10 bases map to TRBD1. V dropped 2 bases and J dropped 6; count of bases not matched to a gene: 6. The CDR3 loop spans 15 amino acids. Germline CDR1 reads MNHEY; CDR2 reads SVGAGI. CDR3 residues: CASSYDRGRGHGYTF. CDR3 DNA sequence: TGTGCCAGCAGTTACGACAGGGGGCGAGGTCATGGCTACACCTTC.

The V and J genes are TRBV6-5 and TRBJ1-3; 7 bases align to TRBD1. Germline CDR1 is MNHEY and CDR2 is SVGAGI. Trimming removed 4 bases from V and 4 bases from J; junction bases left unmatched: 4. The CDR3 has 14 residues. CDR3 amino acids: CASSSGGTGNTIYF. CDR3 DNA: TGTGCCAGCAGTTCAGGGGGTACGGGAAACACCATATATTTT.

The rearrangement uses TRBV6-5 and TRBJ1-1; 7 bases match TRBD1. V lost 6 bases, J lost 6 bases, and 4 bases stayed unmatched. CDR3 size: 12 residues. In germline, CDR1 is MNHEY, CDR2 SVGAGI. CDR3 protein: CASRYRGAEAFF. CDR3 coding DNA: TGTGCCAGCAGGTACAGGGGAGCTGAAGCTTTCTTT.

This sequence joins TRBV19 and TRBJ2-1, with 16 bases matching TRBD2. Looked up from germline, CDR1 is LNHDA and CDR2 is SQIVND (reference sequence). The V and J ends lost 5 bases and 7 bases, in that order; junction bases with no gene match: 11. CDR3 length: 18 amino acids. The DNA of the CDR3 is TGTGCCAGTAGTGGACCGGGACTAGCGGGGGGGCCATGGAATGAGCAGTTCTTC. Translation gives CASSGPGLAGGPWNEQFF.

The genes are TRBV5-6 and TRBJ2-7; D is possibly TRBD2 (6 bases). CDR3 length equals 14 residues. V was shortened by 4 bases and J by 2 bases, with 13 bases between the two germline ends. Germline V gene data show CDR1 as SGHDT and CDR2 as YYEEEE. Here the CDR3 reads CASSVGLIPYEQYF. The CDR3, as DNA: TGTGCCAGCAGCGTGGGACTGATACCCTACGAGCAGTACTTC.

The genes are TRBV5-5 and TRBJ1-2; a possible D gene is TRBD1 (6 bases). This CDR3 has 15 residues. Germline V gene sequence: CDR1 SGHKS, CDR2 YYEKEE (reference sequence). V lost 1 base and J 2 bases, leaving 12 bases between the germline ends. DNA for the CDR3: TGTGCCAGCAGCTTGTTGGTGACAGGCAACTATGGCTACACCTTC. Translating it yields CASSLLVTGNYGYTF.

This chain connects TRBV27 to TRBJ1-5; D is undetermined. The CDR3 covers 13 residues. Germline assignment: CDR1 MNHEY and CDR2 SMNVEV (reference sequence). The V end lost 5 bases, the J end lost 6 bases, and 11 bases lay between the germline ends. Here the CDR3 reads CASSVGFPQPQHF. For the CDR3, the DNA is TGTGCCAGCAGTGTAGGATTTCCTCAGCCCCAGCATTTT.

The rearrangement joins TRBV28 to TRBJ1-4, with 8 positions matching TRBD1. After removal of 11 bases from V and 2 bases from J, the junction contained 10 bases not matched to a gene. The CDR3 has 15 residues. The germline V gene has CDR1 MDHEN and CDR2 SYDVKM. CDR3 in amino acids: CAGSSYRGTNEKLFF. The CDR3 DNA reads TGTGCCGGCTCTTCTTACAGGGGGACTAATGAAAAACTGTTTTTT.

The chain recombines TRBV5-1 with TRBJ2-2; 9 bases are a match to TRBD1. CDR1 SGHRS and CDR2 YFSETQ come from the germline V gene. V shed 1 base, J shed 0 bases, and the junction held 4 bases outside the gene matches. CDR3 length equals 17 residues. CDR3 nucleotides: TGCGCCAGCAGCTTGCTAGGACAGGGGACGAACACCGGGGAGCTGTTTTTT. As protein: CASSLLGQGTNTGELFF.

This chain joins TRBV4-2 and TRBJ1-2, with D possibly matching TRBD1 (6 bases). The germline V and J ends were trimmed by 1 base and 8 bases, with 11 bases remaining between them. The CDR3 runs to 13 residues. Germline CDR1 and CDR2: LGHNA and YNFKEQ. The CDR3 is CASSQGGQRGYTF. Written as DNA, the CDR3 is TGTGCCAGCAGCCAAGGGGGGCAGAGAGGCTACACCTTC.

The genes are TRBV20-1 and TRBJ1-1; D is unresolved. The length of the CDR3 is 11 residues. The germline V gene encodes CDR1 DFQATT and CDR2 SNEGSKA (reference sequence). CDR3 coding DNA: TGCAGCGAGGATTCGACGGAAGAAGCTTTCTTT. Translation gives CSEDSTEEAFF.

The count of this clone is one. V and J are TRBV7-9 and TRBJ2-2; D not certain. V was shortened by 6 bases and J by 3 bases, with 11 bases between the two germline ends. CDR3 length: 14 residues. Germline CDR1 is SEHNR and CDR2 is FQNEAQ (reference sequence). The CDR3 region has the DNA TGTGCCAGCAGTCATAGGATGTACACCGGGGAGCTGTTTTTT. Its protein product is CASSHRMYTGELFF.

J is TRBJ1-5 and V is TRBV30; D is possibly TRBD1 (6 bases). CDR1 is GTSNPN and CDR2 is SVGIG in the germline V gene (reference sequence). Trimming removed 1 base at V and 0 bases at J, with 10 bases between. The CDR3 length is 15 residues. The CDR3 region is CAWSAGQYSNQPQHF. The CDR3 nucleotides are TGTGCCTGGAGTGCAGGACAGTATAGCAATCAGCCCCAGCATTTT. Supplemented by reference TRBV30 and TRBJ1-5, the full variable domain reads SQTIHQWPATLVQPVGSPLSLECTVEGTSNPNLYWYRQAAGRGLQLLFYSVGIGQISSEVPQNLSASRPQDRQFILSSKKLLLSDSGFYLCAWSAGQYSNQPQHFGDGTRLSIL.

This chain joins TRBV5-6 and TRBJ1-2, with D maybe TRBD1 (6 bases). The V end was cut by 6 bases, the J end by 7 bases, with 22 bases between. CDR3 size: 15 residues. Per germline, CDR1 SGHDT and CDR2 YYEEEE. The CDR3: CASTLISGAGFGYTF. CDR3 DNA sequence: TGTGCCAGCACCCTTATATCGGGGGCCGGCTTTGGCTACACCTTC.